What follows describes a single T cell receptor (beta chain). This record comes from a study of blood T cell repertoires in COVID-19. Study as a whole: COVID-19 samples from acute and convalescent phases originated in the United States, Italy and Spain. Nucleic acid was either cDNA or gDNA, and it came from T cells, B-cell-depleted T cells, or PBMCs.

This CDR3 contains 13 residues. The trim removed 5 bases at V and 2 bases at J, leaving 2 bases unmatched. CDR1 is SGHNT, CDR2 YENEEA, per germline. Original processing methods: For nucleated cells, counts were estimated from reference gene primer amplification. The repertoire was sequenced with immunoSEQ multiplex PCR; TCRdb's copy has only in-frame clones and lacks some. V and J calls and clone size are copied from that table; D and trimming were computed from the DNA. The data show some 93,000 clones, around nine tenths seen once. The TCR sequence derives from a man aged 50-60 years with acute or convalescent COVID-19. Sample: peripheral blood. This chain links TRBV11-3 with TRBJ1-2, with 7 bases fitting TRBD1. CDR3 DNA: TGTGCCAGCAGCCCACAGGGGAACTATGGCTACACCTTC. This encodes CASSPQGNYGYTF.